One and the same sample provided the 22 T cell receptor beta chains below, sequenced in a study of cytomegalovirus exposure and HLA in healthy donors. The PCR was carried out with 60 Vbeta primers and 13 Jbeta primers. Some clones are missing from TCRdb's copy, which holds only in-frame ones; the method was immunoSEQ multiplex PCR. Counted here are fewer than 55,000 clones, roughly 70% occurring once; the ten biggest clones make up around 21%. The sequenced material came from PBMCs. Receptor source: a woman between 50 and 59 years old in good health and CMV-seropositive.

The chain uses TRBV7-2 and TRBJ2-1; D is possibly TRBD1 (6 bases). From germline, CDR1 is SGHTA and CDR2 FQGNSA. This CDR3 is built from 15 residues. V was shortened by 4 bases and J by 0 bases, with 10 bases between the two germline ends. The CDR3 here is CASSYRDNSYNEQFF. In DNA form, the CDR3 reads TGTGCCAGCAGCTACCGGGACAACTCCTACAATGAGCAGTTCTTC.

The chain carries TRBV4-3 and TRBJ2-2, with 14 bases identical to TRBD2. With V trimmed by 0 bases and J by 1 base, 13 bases remained unmatched. CDR1 LGHNA and CDR2 YSLEER come from the germline V gene. This CDR3 is 22 amino acids long. CDR3 protein: CASSQDLNLGLAGGLNTGELFF. CDR3 nucleotide sequence: TGCGCCAGCAGCCAAGATCTCAACTTAGGACTAGCGGGAGGTTTGAACACCGGGGAGCTGTTTTTT.

This chain connects TRBV5-1 to TRBJ2-1; perhaps TRBD2 as D (7 bases). This CDR3 contains 14 residues. V was clipped by 0 bases and J by 7 bases, with 11 bases between them. Germline assignment: CDR1 SGHRS and CDR2 YFSETQ. CDR3 amino acids: CASSLVGGPNEQFF. The CDR3 DNA reads as TGCGCCAGCAGCTTGGTGGGGGGGCCAAATGAGCAGTTCTTC.

This clone was seen a single time. J is TRBJ1-1 and V is TRBV5-1; the D gene is possibly TRBD1 (5 bases). The CDR3 spans 16 residues. Germline CDR1 SGHRS, CDR2 YFSETQ. V dropped 0 bases and J dropped 3 bases, with 15 bases sitting between them. In DNA form, the CDR3 reads TGCGCCAGCAGCTTGGCGTTAGGGGTGAGAGACACTGAAGCTTTCTTT. This encodes CASSLALGVRDTEAFF.

The count of this clone is one. The chain recombines TRBV2 with TRBJ2-2; D is unresolved. The CDR3 consists of 13 residues. V dropped 6 bases and J dropped 6 bases, with 11 bases sitting between them. Germline V gives CDR1 SNHLY, CDR2 FYNNEI. CDR3 in DNA: TGTGCCAGCAGGGTTCGGGTAGCCGGGGAGCTGTTTTTT. Its translation: CASRVRVAGELFF.

This rearrangement joins TRBV5-6 to TRBJ1-6; D is perhaps TRBD1 (6 bases). This CDR3 has 15 residues. CDR1 is SGHDT, CDR2 YYEEEE, per germline. V lost 1 base, J lost 7 bases, and 12 bases lay in between. As DNA, the CDR3 is TGTGCCAGCAGCTTGTGGCAGGGGATAAATTCACCCCTCCACTTT. Translation: CASSLWQGINSPLHF.

The chain links TRBV6-6 to TRBJ1-4, with TRBD1 matching 8 bases. Unmatched junction bases numbered 4, after V lost 11 bases and J lost 2 bases. The germline gives CDR1 MNHNY, CDR2 SVGAGI (reference sequence). The CDR3 has 13 amino acids. CDR3 in DNA: TGTGCCGGAACAGGGGGGACTAATGAAAAACTGTTTTTT. Protein sequence: CAGTGGTNEKLFF.

The genes are TRBV7-2 and TRBJ1-4; perhaps TRBD1 as D (5 bases). Per germline, CDR1 SGHTA and CDR2 FQGNSA. Trimming shortened V by 0 bases and J by 7 bases, and 9 bases separated the two germline ends. The CDR3 is made up of 14 amino acids. CDR3 nucleotide sequence: TGTGCCAGCAGCTTAGCACAGGCTGGTGAAAAACTGTTTTTT. Protein sequence: CASSLAQAGEKLFF.

The chain combines TRBV29-1 with TRBJ1-1, with 7 positions matching TRBD1. The V and J ends lost 6 bases and 0 bases, in that order; junction bases with no gene match: 10. Germline lookup yields CDR1 SQVTM and CDR2 ANQGSEA. The CDR3 contains 15 residues. CDR3 sequence: CSVARSGTVNTEAFF. CDR3 nucleotides: TGCAGCGTCGCCCGGAGTGGGACAGTGAACACTGAAGCTTTCTTT.

The gene calls are TRBV7-9 and TRBJ2-7; no reliable D call. Germline V lookup: CDR1 SEHNR, CDR2 FQNEAQ (reference sequence). V lost 3 bases to trimming and J lost 5 bases, with 11 bases between them. There are 13 residues in the CDR3. CDR3 in amino acids: CASSFEIGHEQYF. The DNA of the CDR3 is TGTGCCAGCAGCTTTGAGATTGGGCACGAGCAGTACTTC.

V is TRBV5-6 and J is TRBJ2-4; 13 bases fit TRBD2. Trimming took 4 bases from V and 8 from J; bases not matched to a gene: 9. This CDR3 comprises 16 residues. CDR1 SGHDT and CDR2 YYEEEE come from the germline V gene. The CDR3 DNA is TGTGCCAGCAGCCCGGGGACTAGCGGGATTGGTTACATTCAGTACTTC. Amino acids: CASSPGTSGIGYIQYF.

The V call is TRBV4-1, the J call TRBJ2-5, with D perhaps matching TRBD2 (5 bases). The CDR3 has 15 residues. V gave up 1 base and J gave up 2 bases, with 11 bases separating them. The germline gives CDR1 MGHRA, CDR2 YSYEKL. The CDR3 spells CASSQAAQRQETQYF. The CDR3 DNA reads TGCGCCAGCAGCCAAGCGGCCCAGCGGCAAGAGACCCAGTACTTC.

In this sample, this clone turned up a few times. The chain joins TRBV5-1 to TRBJ1-2; 8 positions match TRBD1. Trimming removed 4 bases from V and 5 bases from J; junction bases left unmatched: 7. Germline lookup yields CDR1 SGHRS and CDR2 YFSETQ. This CDR3 is 14 amino acids long. The CDR3: CASSEQGAGYGYTF. The DNA of the CDR3 is TGCGCCAGCAGCGAGCAGGGGGCAGGTTATGGCTACACCTTC.

Here the CDR3 reads CASSLQGTVNTEAFF. CDR3 bases: TGTGCCAGCAGCTTACAGGGAACGGTAAACACTGAAGCTTTCTTT. The chain couples TRBV7-2 to TRBJ1-1; tentatively, D is TRBD1 (5 bases). In germline, CDR1 is SGHTA, CDR2 FQGNSA. The V gene lost 2 bases and the J gene lost 2 bases, with 12 bases spanning the gap. This CDR3 region has 15 residues. The full variable domain, rest sourced from reference TRBV7-2 and TRBJ1-1, is GAGVSQSPSNKVTEKGKDVELRCDPISGHTALYWYRQSLGQGLEFLIYFQGNSAPDKSGLPSDRFSAERTGGSVSTLTIQRTQQEDSAVYLCASSLQGTVNTEAFFGQGTRLTVV.

This clone was recorded once. The genes are TRBV4-2 and TRBJ1-2, with 9 bases matching TRBD1. This CDR3 has 13 amino acids. V trimming: 2 bases; J trimming: 6 bases; junction bases outside the gene matches: 1. Germline-derived CDR1 and CDR2 are LGHNA and YNFKEQ. In DNA, the CDR3 is TGTGCCAGCAGCCAACGGACAGGGGATGGCTACACCTTC. Its translation is CASSQRTGDGYTF.

The chain has TRBV9 and TRBJ2-7, with TRBD2 identical over 10 bases. Germline V gives CDR1 SGDLS, CDR2 YYNGEE. This CDR3 spans 14 amino acids. Losses at the gene ends were 2 bases for V and 7 bases for J; bases not matched to a gene: 6. CDR3 DNA: TGTGCCAGCAGCGTGGGAGCGGGAGGGAATGAGCAGTACTTC. It codes for CASSVGAGGNEQYF. Full variable domain (outside the CDR3, taken from reference TRBV9 and TRBJ2-7): DSGVTQTPKHLITATGQRVTLRCSPRSGDLSVYWYQQSLDQGLQFLIQYYNGEERAKGNILERFSAQQFPDLHSELNLSSLELGDSALYFCASSVGAGGNEQYFGPGTRLTVT.

This clone showed up just once. V is TRBV10-3 and J is TRBJ2-1; 7 bases are shared with TRBD1. The CDR3 covers 14 residues. The germline gives CDR1 ENHRY, CDR2 SYGVKD. The ends lost 3 bases at V and 8 bases at J; junction bases unmatched: 7. CDR3 loop: CAISDNRGGDEQFF. CDR3 in DNA: TGTGCCATCAGTGATAACAGGGGTGGGGATGAGCAGTTCTTC.

The chain is built from TRBV28 and TRBJ2-5; D is possibly TRBD2 (6 bases). Germline V gives CDR1 MDHEN, CDR2 SYDVKM. V lost 8 bases and J 5 bases, leaving 12 bases between the germline ends. This CDR3 spans 12 amino acids. The CDR3 sequence: CASAQAGETQYF. CDR3 bases: TGTGCCAGCGCCCAGGCGGGGGAGACCCAGTACTTC.

This chain joins TRBV7-2 and TRBJ1-3; D gene uncertain. CDR3 length: 17 residues. Germline-derived CDR1 and CDR2 are SGHTA and FQGNSA. Deletions cut 1 base from V and 0 bases from J, with 13 bases between. The CDR3 DNA reads as TGTGCCAGCAGCTTAGAACCAGCACTATACTCTGGAAACACCATATATTTT. It encodes CASSLEPALYSGNTIYF.

The chain joins TRBV23-1 to TRBJ1-1; perhaps TRBD1 as D (5 bases). TRBV23-1 belongs to the ORF category, with a function that is uncertain. This CDR3 spans 15 amino acids. Trimming stripped 0 bases from V and 2 bases from J, with 10 bases between. CDR3 bases: TGCGCCAGCAGTCAATCACAGGTCCTAAACACTGAAGCTTTCTTT. Amino acid sequence: CASSQSQVLNTEAFF.

The J gene is TRBJ2-7, the V gene TRBV25-1; 7 bases agree with TRBD1. After removal of 1 base from V and 6 bases from J, the junction contained 6 bases not matched to a gene. This CDR3 is built from 14 residues. In germline, CDR1 is MGHDK, CDR2 SYGVNS. CDR3: CASSESTGVREQYF. The DNA of the CDR3 is TGTGCCAGCAGTGAATCTACAGGGGTCCGCGAGCAGTACTTC.

The chain combines TRBV6-6 with TRBJ1-3, with a possible D match to TRBD1 (6 bases). The length of the CDR3 is 15 residues. Per germline, CDR1 MNHNY and CDR2 SVGAGI (reference sequence). Trimming pared 7 bases from V and 0 bases from J, leaving 13 bases between. CDR3: CASTKDSASGNTIYF. The CDR3 DNA reads as TGTGCCAGCACTAAGGACAGTGCCTCTGGAAACACCATATATTTT.